The clone carrying this TCR beta chain was seen more than once but under ten times. The record originates from a study of glioma-infiltrating T cells. Looked up from germline, CDR1 is MNHEY and CDR2 is SMNVEV (reference sequence). The CDR3 runs to 15 residues. V was pared by 7 bases and J by 0 bases, with 15 bases between. TCR alpha and beta CDR3 regions were amplified from RNA using iRepertoire nested multiplex PCR. MiXCR, run by TCRdb on the multiplex PCR reads, gives a single entry per CDR3 protein. The repertoire holds about 140,000 distinct CDR3 sequences, with about two fifths as singletons. The genes are TRBV27 and TRBJ1-1, with D maybe TRBD1 (6 bases). The receptor's source is a human donor with low-grade glioma or glioblastoma, undergoing nonglioma brain surgery, or in good health (not recorded which). Specimen: glioma tissue, nonneoplastic brain tissue, or PBMCs (not recorded which). Here the CDR3 reads CASTLTGTMNTEAFF. Written as DNA, the CDR3 is TGTGCCAGCACCTTAACAGGGACCATGAACACTGAAGCTTTCTTT.